The clone carrying this T cell receptor (beta chain) occurred a few times. Those who participated ranged in age from about 18 to 89 years and resided in 24 US areas. This record comes from a study of blood T cell repertoires in COVID-19. Study at large: The United States, Italy and Spain were the sources of the acute and convalescent COVID-19 samples. Sources were T cells, B-cell-depleted T cells, or PBMCs; the material itself was cDNA or gDNA.

As handled by the study authors: Nucleated cell counts were estimated from reference gene primer amplification. Profiled with immunoSEQ multiplex PCR; TCRdb holds only in-frame clones, not every one. That table furnishes V, J and clone size, whereas the DNA furnished D and trimming. The profile covers some 250,000 clones, with about 89% appearing a single time and around 1.3% taken by the ten largest. The CDR3 has 12 amino acids. Between the trimmed V and J ends, which lost 10 bases and 5 bases, there was a span of 15 bases. Germline V gene data show CDR1 as MGHDK and CDR2 as SYGVNS. Sequenced sample: PBMCs or T cells enriched from blood (not recorded which). The genes are TRBV25-1 and TRBJ2-7; D perhaps matches TRBD2 (6 bases). This receptor was identified in a human donor in a cohort exposed to, infected with or recovered from COVID-19 (not recorded which). The donor label of this sample is uncertain. The CDR3 bases are TGTGCCACCTCCCCGGGGGTGGACGAGCAGTACTTC. Protein product: CATSPGVDEQYF.